The text below deals with one TCR beta chain. Use of 60 Vbeta and 13 Jbeta primers characterized the PCR. The table came from immunoSEQ multiplex PCR; TCRdb's copy has only in-frame clones and leaves some out. The sample contains tens of thousands of clones, about 80% of which appear only once. The data derive from a study of cytomegalovirus exposure and HLA in healthy donors. At sampling all donors were nominally healthy, likely with unrecorded immune exposures. The V and J ends lost 6 bases and 0 bases, in that order; junction bases with no gene match: 2. This CDR3 comprises 14 residues. Germline loops: CDR1 SGHAT, CDR2 FQNNGV.

The sequence derives from a male donor in good health and CMV-seronegative. The rearrangement uses TRBV11-2 and TRBJ2-3; 8 nucleotides align to TRBD2. The specimen sequenced was PBMCs. For the CDR3, the DNA is TGTGCCAGCAGGCGGGGGGCTAGCACAGATACGCAGTATTTT. Amino acids: CASRRGASTDTQYF. The variable domain in full, completed from reference TRBV11-2 and TRBJ2-3, reads EAGVAQSPRYKIIEKRQSVAFWCNPISGHATLYWYQQILGQGPKLLIQFQNNGVVDDSQLPKDRFSAERLKGVDSTLKIQPAKLEDSAVYLCASRRGASTDTQYFGPGTRLTVL.